These 21 T cell receptor beta chains originate from one sample sequenced in a study of blood T cell repertoires in COVID-19. Produced via immunoSEQ multiplex PCR; TCRdb's table is partial and in-frame only. The sample consists of roughly 70,000 clones, under 95% of them appearing once. Sequencing was done on a sample of peripheral blood. The receptors were sampled from a man aged 45 to 65 with acute or convalescent COVID-19.

V usage is TRBV28 and J usage is TRBJ2-5, with 10 bases aligning to TRBD2. The ends lost 7 bases at V and 4 bases at J; junction bases unmatched: 9. This CDR3 has 15 residues. CDR1 MDHEN and CDR2 SYDVKM come from the germline V gene. The CDR3 protein is CASNRRTSGGETQYF. CDR3 nucleotide sequence: TGTGCCAGCAACAGACGGACTAGCGGAGGAGAGACCCAGTACTTC.

This clone has a single count. The V gene is TRBV24-1, the J gene TRBJ2-2, with D possibly being TRBD1 (6 bases). CDR1 is KGHDR, CDR2 SFDVKD, per germline. Trimming pared 9 bases from V and 7 bases from J, leaving 26 bases between. There are 17 residues in the CDR3. In DNA, the CDR3 is TGTGCCACCCAGGGGACAACCGGGCCCTACGCGAGCGGGGAGCTGTTTTTT. Translating gives CATQGTTGPYASGELFF.

The gene calls are TRBV5-5 and TRBJ2-7; TRBD1 matches at 10 bases. The CDR3 is 15 amino acids. Trimming removed 3 bases from V and 2 bases from J; junction bases left unmatched: 5. Germline loops: CDR1 SGHKS, CDR2 YYEKEE (reference sequence). CDR3 region: CASSSRDRGTYEQYF. The CDR3 DNA is TGTGCCAGCAGCTCCCGGGACAGGGGTACCTACGAGCAGTACTTC. The variable domain in full, with the rest retrieved from reference TRBV5-5 and TRBJ2-7, is DAGVTQSPTHLIKTRGQQVTLRCSPISGHKSVSWYQQVLGQGPQFIFQYYEKEERGRGNFPDRFSARQFPNYSSELNVNALLLGDSALYLCASSSRDRGTYEQYFGPGTRLTVT.

This clone is a singleton in its sample. V usage is TRBV27 and J usage is TRBJ2-3; 8 bases are a match to TRBD1. Germline V gene lookup returns CDR1 MNHEY and CDR2 SMNVEV (reference sequence). CDR3 length equals 16 residues. J was trimmed by 2 bases and V by 4 bases; bases with no gene match: 8. Here the CDR3 DNA reads TGTGCCAGCAGTTCGACCGGGACAGGTACCACAGATACGCAGTATTTT. Translated, it gives CASSSTGTGTTDTQYF.

In its sample, this clone was seen once. This chain uses TRBV30 with TRBJ2-2, with unresolved D. Germline V lookup: CDR1 GTSNPN, CDR2 SVGIG (reference sequence). The CDR3 consists of 11 residues. Trimming shortened V by 4 bases and J by 6 bases, and 6 bases separated the two germline ends. The CDR3 coding sequence is TGTGCCTGGACCCCATCCGGGGAGCTGTTTTTT. Residues: CAWTPSGELFF.

This clone has only a few counts. CDR3 loop: CASSASSYNEQFF. The CDR3 region has the DNA TGTGCCAGCTCCGCTAGCTCCTACAATGAGCAGTTCTTC. The rearrangement uses TRBV3-1 (or the pseudogene TRBV3-2) and TRBJ2-1; no firm D call. V lost 8 bases to trimming and J lost 0 bases, with 8 bases between them. Looked up from germline, CDR1 is LGHDT and CDR2 is YNNKEL (reference sequence). This CDR3 region has 13 residues.

The genes are TRBV21-1 and TRBJ1-2; TRBD1 is taken as the D call from the table, unchecked against the DNA. TRBV21-1 is given as a pseudogene. The CDR3 has 13 residues. CDR3 sequence reads: CASSKTGYYGYTF. CDR3 DNA: TGTGCCAGCAGCAAGACAGGGTACTATGGCTACACCTTC.

The chain joins TRBV25-1 to TRBJ1-6; 10 bases map to TRBD1. This CDR3 contains 13 residues. Unmatched junction bases numbered 1, after V lost 6 bases and J lost 8 bases. Germline V lookup: CDR1 MGHDK, CDR2 SYGVNS. The CDR3, as DNA: TGTGCCAGCAGCGGGACAGGGGATTCACCCCTCCACTTT. As protein: CASSGTGDSPLHF.

The chain combines TRBV7-2 with TRBJ2-5, with TRBD2 matching over 9 bases. The CDR3 is 15 residues long. V lost 1 base and J lost 5; bases outside the gene matches: 5. Germline V gene data show CDR1 as SGHTA and CDR2 as FQGNSA. CDR3 protein: CASSLVRTSAETQYF. The CDR3 DNA follows: TGTGCCAGCAGCTTAGTGAGGACTAGCGCGGAGACCCAGTACTTC.

J is TRBJ2-3 and V is TRBV5-1, with D hard to call. The germline gives CDR1 SGHRS, CDR2 YFSETQ. This CDR3 is 15 amino acids long. The V end lost 2 bases, the J end lost 2 bases, and 12 bases lay between the germline ends. This CDR3 reads CASSFNYLFTDTQYF. CDR3 DNA: TGCGCCAGCAGCTTCAACTACTTATTCACAGATACGCAGTATTTT.

Turning to this clone: At one end the junction does not follow the germline gene, possibly because of a read error. This chain uses TRBV5-1 with TRBJ2-5, with 12 bases aligning to TRBD2. The CDR3 is 14 amino acids. Germline V lookup: CDR1 SGHRS, CDR2 YFSETQ. The CDR3: CASSLNLAGGSPDF. As DNA, the CDR3 is TGCGCCAGCAGCTTGAATCTAGCGGGGGGGTCCCCCGACTTC.

A few counts support this clone. The CDR3 region has the DNA TGTGCCAGCAGCCCAGGGACAGGGAGCACCGGGGAGCTGTTTTTT. Translated: CASSPGTGSTGELFF. The chain carries TRBV11-2 and TRBJ2-2; TRBD1 matches 9 bases. The CDR3 extends over 15 amino acids. Trimming cost V 5 bases and J 4 bases; bases outside gene matches: 5. Per the germline V gene, CDR1 is SGHAT and CDR2 is FQNNGV.

The CDR3 bases are TGTGCCAGCAGATCCCCGGGACAGGGGGCAAGCTATGGCTACACCTTC. Translated, it gives CASRSPGQGASYGYTF. The rearrangement joins TRBV5-4 to TRBJ1-2; 12 bases map to TRBD1. CDR3 length: 16 amino acids. CDR1 SGHNT and CDR2 YYREEE come from the germline V gene (reference sequence). The trim removed 5 bases at V and 4 bases at J, leaving 9 bases unmatched.

The rearrangement uses TRBV6-6 and TRBJ2-2, with 11 bases fitting TRBD2. The V segment lost 6 bases and the J segment 1 base; nucleotides outside the gene matches: 4. Germline-derived CDR1 and CDR2 are MNHNY and SVGAGI (reference sequence). The CDR3 is 16 amino acids. In nucleotides, the CDR3 is TGTGCCAGCAGAACCCTAGCGGGGGGGAACACCGGGGAGCTGTTTTTT. This sequence encodes CASRTLAGGNTGELFF.

The genes are TRBV2 and TRBJ1-2; 9 bases match TRBD1. The CDR3 length is 13 residues. Germline loops: CDR1 SNHLY, CDR2 FYNNEI. Trimming at V came to 7 bases and at J to 8 bases, leaving 8 bases not matched to a gene. The DNA for the CDR3 is TGTGCCAGCAATGGACAGGGGATAGCGGGCTACACCTTC. Translating it yields CASNGQGIAGYTF.

This chain joins TRBV6-6 and TRBJ1-2; D remains ambiguous. This CDR3 spans 13 amino acids. Germline V gives CDR1 MNHNY, CDR2 SVGAGI (reference sequence). Trimming stripped 10 bases from V and 3 bases from J, with 15 bases between. CDR3 coding DNA: TGTGCCACCCTACGGGATAGGTACTATGGCTACACCTTC. This encodes CATLRDRYYGYTF.

The V gene is TRBV2, the J gene TRBJ1-5, with 8 bases that match TRBD1. The junction had 4 bases not matched to a gene; V was cut back by 5 bases and J by 4 bases. The CDR3 covers 14 residues. From germline, CDR1 is SNHLY and CDR2 FYNNEI. The CDR3 region has the DNA TGTGCCAGCAGTCCGAGACAGGGGAATCAGCCCCAGCATTTT. This encodes CASSPRQGNQPQHF.

V and J are TRBV6-5 and TRBJ1-2; D is unclear. The length of the CDR3 is 10 residues. Trimming shortened V by 11 bases and J by 3 bases, and 7 bases separated the two germline ends. The germline V gene encodes CDR1 MNHEY and CDR2 SVGAGI. CDR3 DNA: TGTGCCGCACAGCACTATGGCTACACCTTC. It is translated as CAAQHYGYTF.

This clone was seen once. In nucleotides, the CDR3 is TGTGCCACCAGCGGCGGGGGGACTAGCGGGACGGGGACCTACAATGAGCAGTTCTTC. This translates into CATSGGGTSGTGTYNEQFF. The V gene is TRBV15, the J gene TRBJ2-1, with 13 nucleotides matching TRBD2. This CDR3 spans 19 amino acids. The ends lost 5 bases at V and 2 bases at J; junction bases unmatched: 12. Germline loops: CDR1 LNHNV, CDR2 YYDKDF (reference sequence).

This clone appeared a single time. The genes are TRBV15 and TRBJ1-2; TRBD1 might be the D (5 bases). V lost 0 bases and J 2 bases, leaving 10 bases between the germline ends. The CDR3 covers 15 residues. Germline V CDR1 and CDR2: LNHNV, YYDKDF (reference sequence). CDR3 DNA sequence: TGTGCCACCAGCAGAGAGGCAGGGTCAAACTATGGCTACACCTTC. Protein: CATSREAGSNYGYTF.

The genes are TRBV9 and TRBJ2-3; TRBD2 agrees at 11 bases. Unmatched junction bases numbered 1, after V lost 4 bases and J lost 3 bases. The length of the CDR3 is 14 residues. From germline, CDR1 is SGDLS and CDR2 YYNGEE. The DNA of the CDR3 is TGTGCCAGCAGCTTAGCGGGAGGGACAGATACGCAGTATTTT. As protein: CASSLAGGTDTQYF.